The clone carrying this T cell receptor (beta chain) appeared a few times. The source of the sample is a study of blood T cell repertoires in COVID-19. Study-wide context: The United States, Italy and Spain supplied acute and convalescent COVID-19 samples. T cells, B-cell-depleted T cells, or PBMCs supplied cDNA or gDNA.

CDR1 and CDR2 (germline): SGHTA, FQGNSA. V lost 5 bases to trimming and J lost 6 bases; unmatched junction nucleotides: 8. The CDR3 covers 14 residues. Generated by immunoSEQ multiplex PCR, the TCRdb table keeps only in-frame clones and is missing some. The data hold about 150,000 clones, with approximately 81% observed a single time. The sequencing input was peripheral blood. The rearrangement links TRBV7-2 to TRBJ2-7, with 9 bases lining up with TRBD1. The TCR comes from an older woman with COVID-19, enrolled during active disease. The CDR3 nucleotides are TGTGCCAGCAGCCCGAGGACAGGGGCCCCCGAGCAGTACTTC. It yields the protein CASSPRTGAPEQYF. The whole variable domain, filled in from reference TRBV7-2 and TRBJ2-7, reads GAGVSQSPSNKVTEKGKDVELRCDPISGHTALYWYRQSLGQGLEFLIYFQGNSAPDKSGLPSDRFSAERTGGSVSTLTIQRTQQEDSAVYLCASSPRTGAPEQYFGPGTRLTVT.